The T cell receptor (beta chain) described here comes from a study of blood T cell repertoires in COVID-19. Across the whole study: Specimens from acute and convalescent COVID-19 originated in the United States, Italy and Spain. PBMCs, B-cell-depleted T cells, or T cells provided the cDNA or gDNA that made up the material.

Germline-derived CDR1 and CDR2 are KGHSH and LQKENI. The CDR3 length is 13 residues. Between the trimmed V and J ends, which lost 4 bases and 3 bases, there was a span of 10 bases. This clone showed up just a few times. In the authors' methods: Estimation of nucleated cell counts was performed using reference gene primer amplification. The table came from immunoSEQ multiplex PCR; TCRdb's copy has only in-frame clones and leaves some out. That table supplies the V and J calls and clone size; D and trimming were determined from the DNA. The repertoire holds more than 150,000 clones, with 80% to 90% as singletons. Patients of the Seattle cohort, enrolled during active infection, were followed longitudinally.

Source material: peripheral blood. This sequence joins TRBV18 and TRBJ2-7, with D possibly TRBD1 on 5 matching bases. This TCR derives from a woman of 80 years or more with COVID-19, enrolled during active disease. Here the CDR3 DNA reads TGTGCCAGCTCACAGGGGAATAACTACGAGCAGTACTTC. It yields the protein CASSQGNNYEQYF.